Shown below are 4 T cell receptor beta chains from a single sample sequenced in a study of a mutant IDH1 vaccine in newly diagnosed glioma. These receptors' antigens are unknown. Sample time point: week 11, during vaccination. Alongside topical imiquimod, each dose of vaccine comprised 300 ug of mutant IDH1 20-mer peptide. The table came from immunoSEQ multiplex PCR; TCRdb's copy has only in-frame clones and leaves some out. Altogether about 52,000 clones are present, 91% being singletons, with the ten largest covering 2% to 2.5%. Sample: PBMCs, taken from a glioma patient whose treatment included an IDH1 peptide vaccine. The receptors stem from a man aged 50-59 years with glioma.

This chain links TRBV6-4 with TRBJ2-5, with 8 bases that match TRBD2. Unmatched junction bases numbered 12, after V lost 5 bases and J lost 7 bases. CDR1 is MRHNA and CDR2 is SNTAGT in the germline V gene. This CDR3 spans 15 amino acids. CDR3: CASSPTGGGRTTQYF. DNA for the CDR3: TGTGCCAGCAGTCCGACCGGGGGGGGGCGGACGACCCAGTACTTC.

V usage is TRBV28 and J usage is TRBJ2-7; D is uncertain. V lost 5 bases to trimming and J lost 7 bases, with 15 bases between them. Germline CDR1 is MDHEN and CDR2 is SYDVKM. The CDR3 runs 13 residues. The DNA of the CDR3 is TGTGCCAGCAGTCGCCCCCCCGATGGTGAGCAGTACTTC. Amino acids: CASSRPPDGEQYF.

The V gene is TRBV6-5, the J gene TRBJ1-4; 9 bases align to TRBD1. The CDR3 extends over 15 amino acids. Germline CDR1 is MNHEY and CDR2 is SVGAGI. V dropped 6 bases and J dropped 7; count of bases not matched to a gene: 9. The CDR3 protein is CASSRTQGASEKLFF. CDR3 nucleotide sequence: TGTGCCAGCAGCCGAACACAGGGGGCTAGTGAAAAACTGTTTTTT.

The chain joins TRBV2 to TRBJ2-7; D is unresolved. The CDR3 is 12 amino acids. V lost 3 bases, J lost 4 bases, and 7 bases lay in between. Germline CDR1 is SNHLY and CDR2 is FYNNEI. The CDR3 nucleotides are TGTGCCAGCAGTGATAAGGCGTACGAGCAGTACTTC. Translation: CASSDKAYEQYF.